Below, 13 T cell receptor beta chains from the same sample are listed, as sequenced in a study of naive and memory T cell subsets. Both TRBC1 and TRBC2 were covered by a beta constant-region primer of two equimolar oligonucleotides. Four rounds of PCR amplified the ligated cDNA using nested alpha and beta constant-region primers plus SP2. One entry per CDR3 protein results from TCRdb running MiXCR on the UMI-ligation and nested PCR reads. Here the sample spans some 22,000 distinct CDR3 sequences, roughly 9.6% being singletons. The sample comprised central memory CD8+ T cells from blood. The receptors stem from a human donor in good health.

This clonotype was observed many times. V usage is TRBV6-4 and J usage is TRBJ2-3; 9 nucleotides match TRBD1. Germline CDR1 reads MRHNA; CDR2 reads SNTAGT. The CDR3 length is 15 residues. V shed 0 bases, J shed 7 bases, and the junction held 5 bases outside the gene matches. CDR3 in amino acids: CASSDSHGQGNTQYF. The CDR3 region has the DNA TGTGCCAGCAGTGACTCCCATGGACAGGGGAATACGCAGTATTTT.

The J gene is TRBJ1-1, the V gene TRBV6-2 or TRBV6-3; D perhaps matches TRBD1 (6 bases). The V end lost 2 bases, the J end lost 3 bases, and 10 bases lay between the germline ends. Germline V lookup: CDR1 MNHEY, CDR2 SVGEGT. This CDR3 contains 14 residues. The CDR3 sequence: CASSYDEGDTEAFF. As DNA, the CDR3 is TGTGCCAGCAGTTACGATGAGGGGGACACTGAAGCTTTCTTT.

The gene calls are TRBV20-1 and TRBJ2-7; 9 bases map to TRBD1. CDR1 is DFQATT and CDR2 is SNEGSKA in the germline V gene (reference sequence). CDR3 size: 16 residues. J gave up 6 bases and V 6 bases, and 18 bases lay outside the gene matches. The chain's CDR3 is CSAISLFTGGSGEQYF. The CDR3 DNA sequence: TGCAGTGCAATTAGCCTGTTTACAGGGGGCTCGGGCGAGCAGTACTTC.

This clonotype was counted ten times or more. The rearrangement links TRBV20-1 to TRBJ2-2; TRBD2 matches at 13 bases. Germline V gene lookup returns CDR1 DFQATT and CDR2 SNEGSKA (reference sequence). The CDR3 covers 16 residues. The V segment lost 0 bases and the J segment 3 bases; nucleotides outside the gene matches: 1. CDR3: CSAREGLAGDTGELFF. CDR3 bases: TGCAGTGCTAGAGAAGGACTAGCGGGAGACACCGGGGAGCTGTTTTTT.

This CDR3 is CASSLVAADYEQYF. As DNA, the CDR3 is TGTGCCAGCAGTTTGGTGGCCGCGGACTACGAGCAGTACTTC. The chain combines TRBV27 with TRBJ2-7; D gene unclear. The germline V gene encodes CDR1 MNHEY and CDR2 SMNVEV (reference sequence). This CDR3 comprises 14 residues. V was pared by 3 bases and J by 3 bases, with 12 bases between.

This clonotype was seen ten or more times. The chain links TRBV7-2 to TRBJ2-7, with D hard to call. CDR3 size: 12 residues. Germline lookup yields CDR1 SGHTA and CDR2 FQGNSA. Trimming took off 3 bases at V and 1 base at J, with 4 bases between the two ends. CDR3 protein: CASSFTSYEQYF. As DNA, the CDR3 is TGTGCCAGCAGCTTTACATCCTACGAGCAGTACTTC.

This clonotype showed up just a few times. J is TRBJ1-2 and V is TRBV6-5; D not certain. Germline V gene sequence: CDR1 MNHEY, CDR2 SVGAGI. The CDR3 has 15 amino acids. The germline V and J ends were trimmed by 5 bases and 7 bases, with 20 bases remaining between them. In nucleotides, the CDR3 is TGTGCCAGCAGTCCCCACCCCCTAGTAGCGGTTGGCTACACCTTC. It yields the protein CASSPHPLVAVGYTF.

This clonotype has ten or more counts. The chain uses TRBV12-3 or TRBV12-4 and TRBJ1-3; no clear D. The germline V and J ends were trimmed by 8 bases and 0 bases, with 11 bases remaining between them. The CDR3 consists of 14 residues. Written as DNA, the CDR3 is TGTGCCAGCGCTGACGGATTCTCTGGAAACACCATATATTTT. Its translation: CASADGFSGNTIYF.

This clonotype was counted ten times or more. This chain uses TRBV6-1 with TRBJ1-4, with 9 bases fitting TRBD1. This CDR3 has 16 residues. V dropped 2 bases and J dropped 8; count of bases not matched to a gene: 9. Germline CDR1 is MNHNS and CDR2 is SASEGT. CDR3 nucleotide sequence: TGTGCCAGCAGTGAACTCCGCGGGACAGGGCGCGAAAAACTGTTTTTT. This sequence encodes CASSELRGTGREKLFF.

This clonotype occurred many times. V gene TRBV29-1 combines with J gene TRBJ2-1; a possible D gene is TRBD2 (5 bases). The CDR3 loop spans 17 amino acids. Germline assignment: CDR1 SQVTM and CDR2 ANQGSEA. Trimming stripped 1 base from V and 8 bases from J, with 24 bases between. CDR3 DNA: TGCAGCGTTGAAGGAGGGCCGACGTGGTCAGTTCACGATGAGCAGTTCTTC. This codes for CSVEGGPTWSVHDEQFF.

This clonotype was counted a few times. The chain joins TRBV12-3 or TRBV12-4 to TRBJ2-5; 7 nucleotides line up with TRBD1. V was pared by 3 bases and J by 3 bases, with 1 base of the junction left unmatched. The CDR3 has 13 residues. In nucleotides, the CDR3 is TGTGCCAGCAGTTTTCAGGGGGAAGAGACCCAGTACTTC. Encoded protein: CASSFQGEETQYF.

This clonotype is categorized as medium-sized. The rearrangement uses TRBV27 and TRBJ2-2, with a possible D match to TRBD2 (5 bases). Trimming took 0 bases from V and 4 from J, leaving 6 bases between them. There are 14 residues in the CDR3. Germline assignment: CDR1 MNHEY and CDR2 SMNVEV (reference sequence). Here the CDR3 DNA reads TGTGCCAGCAGTTTATCTGGACTCACCGGGGAGCTGTTTTTT. Translation: CASSLSGLTGELFF.

The table lists this clonotype with many counts. CDR3 in amino acids: CASSSTGTGQFYEQYF. The CDR3 DNA follows: TGTGCCAGCAGCTCCACCGGGACAGGACAATTCTACGAGCAGTACTTC. The chain recombines TRBV7-6 with TRBJ2-7; 8 bases are shared with TRBD1. The junction had 11 bases not matched to a gene; V was cut back by 4 bases and J by 3 bases. Germline loops: CDR1 SGHVS, CDR2 FNYEAQ. The CDR3 loop spans 16 amino acids.